This T cell receptor beta chain was identified in a study of cytomegalovirus exposure and HLA in healthy donors (dated by TCRdb to about 2017). Background for the entire study: An earlier analysis of approximately 640 of the donors reported 250 to 300 Gb of sequence data and some 100 million unique TCR beta sequences from about 179 million T cells. Roughly 320 gigabases of sequencing data and 70 million to 95 million unique TCR sequences made up an early release that covered 500 to 700 HLA-typed donors. Of the roughly 390 genotyped donors, over 65% fell in the genetic ancestry cluster associated with self-reported Caucasian donors. The aim of the study was to test whether cataloging public T cell receptors could identify signatures of past pathogen exposure. The study profiled the T cell repertoires of around 700 subjects by immunosequencing and related them to cytomegalovirus serostatus. A separate validation cohort of 100 to 150 different subjects was used in addition to the roughly 640-subject first cohort. High-throughput TCR immunosequencing, statistical association of individual TCRs with disease status, and machine learning were combined to predict cytomegalovirus infection status. A later analysis re-examined previously published TCR beta repertoires from 610 or so donors and added high-resolution HLA genotyping to investigate patterns of TCR occurrence. Rather than using new phenotypic data, the later analysis identified candidate immune exposures from TCR beta sequences and from how often those sequences occurred across donors. An earlier analysis of approximately 580 of the donors used high-throughput TCR beta sequencing to judge whether each TCR beta V gene segment behaved as functional or pseudogenic. Donor age, sex, ethnicity and CMV serostatus were compiled alongside the repertoire data. A later genetic analysis took genome-wide SNP genotypes for about 55% of the 666 donors and used that subset as a discovery cohort. All discovery cohort repertoires had been generated on a single sequencing platform. Both class I and class II loci were covered by HLA typing, at four-digit resolution. The number of typed donors differed by locus: about 620-640 for A, B, C, DRB1 and DQB1; 500 to 550 for DQA1; approximately 600 for DPA1; and roughly 490 for DPB1. Roughly 5 DR-DQ haplotypes were treated as single units for association and clustering because of strong linkage in the cohort. On average, 235,054 unique TCR beta nucleotide sequences were sequenced per donor among about 400 genotyped donors of the cohort, with 15% to 20% of those sequences being non-productive.

Overall study outcomes, separate from this receptor: A later genetic analysis associated a missense DCLRE1C variant with V-gene and J-gene trimming of TCR beta chains, and an independent cohort replicated the association. Most TCR sequences were seen in very few donors, while some public TCRs were found in many individuals. In a later analysis, about 17,000 TCR beta sequences were associated with specific HLA alleles at a false discovery rate of 0.05. Presence/absence analyses assumed roughly uniform sequencing depth across donors, an assumption that may not hold. The sequencing pipeline was judged likely to have produced a cluster of highly shared sequence variants as a technical artifact. A total of about 180 TCR beta chains were listed by the study as associated with cytomegalovirus. A further reported finding was that TCR beta sequences accurately predicted the HLA-A and HLA-B alleles for most subjects in the first cohort. When HLA alleles, especially DR and DQ, strongly co-occurred, attributing TCR associations to individual alleles was difficult. Broadly in line with IMGT annotations, most TCR beta V segments showed up in productive rearrangements about 90% or about 30% of the time in an earlier analysis of a few hundred of the donors. Linkage disequilibrium might explain the correlated functional status among segregating V segments, but an unknown experimental factor could not be ruled out. For the cohort, immune exposure information was limited to CMV serostatus. HLA typing was unavailable for some donors at each locus, so association tests used only the typed subset. A later genetic analysis reported fewer N-insertions in productive TCRs among donors in an Asian-associated ancestry cluster than the approximately 670-donor mean. In vitro tests confirmed that a few of the cytomegalovirus-associated TCR beta chains recognize cytomegalovirus antigens. Some IMGT-functional V segments, including TRBV6-2 and TRBV6-3, could not be told apart with the 87-base-pair reads, so those segments were excluded. A later analysis reported that several top co-occurrence clusters appeared linked to parvovirus B19, influenza, CMV and Epstein-Barr virus. In a later analysis, HLA-associated TCR beta chains were found to be more clonally expanded and to have lower generation probabilities than equally common non-associated chains. According to the authors, the approach could potentially be generalized to other disease states and immunological phenotypes. In both the original and validation cohorts, the classifier was reported to diagnose cytomegalovirus status with high specificity and sensitivity. A later analysis found that most CMV-associated TCR beta chains appeared HLA-restricted, with HLA associations seemingly driven largely by CMV exposure. This cohort had only TCR beta chains sequenced, and the lack of alpha or paired-chain data limited which features could be detected. A later analysis found that TCR association rates varied across HLA loci, with DRB1 alleles showing the most associated TCRs and HLA-C alleles the fewest. Because counts were too low, approximately 15 rarely observed V segments, including chromosome 9 orphons, were excluded from the earlier analysis of about 500 of the donors.

Receptor amplification or capture employed the immunoSEQ multiplex PCR assay. A mixture of 60 forward primers for TCR Vbeta segments and 13 reverse primers for TCR Jbeta segments was used in the multiplex PCR. The CDR3 region of rearranged TCR beta genes was amplified from genomic DNA with a multiplex PCR assay. Amplified TCR beta libraries were sequenced as 87-base-pair reads on the Illumina HiSeq System. The original methods were these. Across the roughly 600 repertoires, a later analysis counted roughly 84 million unique TCR beta chains, approximately 10 million of which were shared by at least two donors. Raw reads were error-corrected and collapsed into unique sequences by a nearest-neighbor algorithm in which closely related sequences were merged to remove PCR and sequencing errors. CDR3 sequences were aligned to IMGT reference sequences to assign V, D and J gene segments. For a sequence to be retained, a match of at least six nucleotides to both a V gene segment and a J gene segment was required. Rearrangements were called productive when the CDR3 lacked stop codons and stayed in frame with V and J; all others were non-productive. CDR3 was defined by IMGT convention, running from the second conserved V-encoded cysteine to the conserved J-encoded phenylalanine. The earlier analysis of about 560 of the donors excluded any sequence lacking an unambiguous match to a single V gene segment. In an earlier analysis of 450 to 750 of the donors, a V segment was called functional when productive rearrangements were above 56.7%, and segregating when the standard deviation between donors exceeded 5%. To diagnose cytomegalovirus status from the catalog of TCR beta chain sequences, a statistical classification framework was built. A later analysis assigned V and J genes by comparing TCR nucleotide sequences with IMGT/GENE-DB human TR gene sequences. A later analysis assigned CDR3 sequences and most-parsimonious VDJ recombination scenarios with the TCRdist pipeline. In a later analysis, each TCR beta chain was defined by its CDR3 amino acid sequence together with its V-gene family, and reads without a unique V-gene family were excluded. In a later analysis, around 600 highly shared, low-generation-probability nucleotide sequences were removed to address suspected cross-contamination and a sequencing artifact. For each public chain, a later analysis derived a clonal expansion index from normalized ranks of inferred template counts within each repertoire. Generation probabilities in a later analysis came from a VDJ recombination model fitted to out-of-frame rearrangements, and those results were checked against IGoR. A later analysis scored TCR-TCR, TCR-HLA and TCR-CMV co-occurrence with hypergeometric tests, applying a repertoire-size bias correction to TCR pairs. To estimate false discovery rates, a later analysis permuted the HLA or CMV assignments 20 times. In a later analysis, co-occurring TCRs were grouped using DBSCAN, and TCRdist sequence similarity was added for clustering within HLA-allele-positive subsets. For co-occurrence clustering, repertoires with fewer than 30,000 or more than 120,000 public chains were excluded, along with roughly 5 repertoires with anomalous nucleotide sharing. TCRdb retrieved this table from immuneACCESS and kept in-frame rearrangements only. Not all clones are present; in checked studies, unresolved V genes account for under half, and no reason is known for the remainder. V, J and clone size derive from that table, while D and trimming were established from the DNA sequence. The sample records about 130,000 clones, around 83% of which are singletons. The ten largest clones capture under 3.5% of the sample.

In regard to this clone: There is no known antigen for this receptor. Base qualities are missing; no much larger clone stands one base away.

The cohort consisted of 600 or so healthy bone marrow donors. Cohort members were all nominally healthy when sampled, although unrecorded immune exposures were likely present. The donor was CMV seronegative and was included in the group of about 400 seronegative cohort members. A peripheral blood sample was collected from each donor, and TCR beta sequencing was performed on peripheral blood mononuclear cells. The Qiagen DNeasy Blood Extraction Kit was used to extract genomic DNA from the blood cell samples. The germline V gene sets CDR1 to SGHDT and CDR2 to YYEEEE. Trimming takes 0 bases from V and 0 bases from J, and the germline ends sit 5 bases apart. Including cysteine and phenylalanine, the CDR3 has 14 amino acids. Here the CDR3 DNA is all that survives: 42 bases in frame from base 1.

The chain is made from TRBV5-6 and TRBJ2-3; no D segment can be confidently identified. The material sequenced was PBMCs. The sequence was collected from a man over 45 in good health and CMV-seronegative. CDR3 protein: CASSLVASTDTQYF. The DNA sequence is TGTGCCAGCAGCTTGGTAGCTAGCACAGATACGCAGTATTTT.